The next 7 T cell receptor beta chains were all read from a single sample in a study of blood T cell repertoires in COVID-19. Produced via immunoSEQ multiplex PCR; TCRdb's table is partial and in-frame only. The repertoire holds about 210,000 clones, approximately 80% seen once, with approximately 10% in the top ten. The sample consisted of peripheral blood. The origin of the receptors is an elderly woman with COVID-19, enrolled during active disease.

The sample holds one count of this clone. Here the CDR3 reads CASSKQTRGRELFF. The CDR3 DNA reads TGTGCCAGCAGCAAACAGACAAGGGGGAGGGAGCTGTTTTTT. The V call is TRBV14, the J call TRBJ2-2; D perhaps matches TRBD1 (6 bases). This CDR3 region has 14 residues. Germline lookup yields CDR1 SGHDN and CDR2 FVKESK. Trimming cost V 5 bases and J 9 bases, with 16 bases left between them.

This clone appeared once. V is TRBV7-9 and J is TRBJ1-4; D might be TRBD1 (6 bases). The CDR3 loop spans 16 amino acids. V gave up 3 bases and J gave up 6 bases, with 17 bases separating them. Germline V lookup: CDR1 SEHNR, CDR2 FQNEAQ (reference sequence). CDR3 sequence reads: CASSLNPTGPYEKLFF. CDR3 coding DNA: TGTGCCAGCAGCTTGAATCCTACAGGGCCCTATGAAAAACTGTTTTTT.

The CDR3 DNA is TGTGCCAGCAGCGCCGGGACAGCGCTGAATCAGCCCCAGCATTTT. This codes for CASSAGTALNQPQHF. J is TRBJ1-5 and V is TRBV27, with TRBD1 identical over 7 bases. J gave up 4 bases and V 6 bases, and 9 bases lay outside the gene matches. The germline V gene has CDR1 MNHEY and CDR2 SMNVEV (reference sequence). The CDR3 is made up of 15 amino acids.

The chain combines TRBV10-3 with TRBJ1-1; D is ambiguous. Germline lookup yields CDR1 ENHRY and CDR2 SYGVKD. The CDR3 contains 13 residues. Trimming pared 7 bases from V and 12 bases from J, leaving 21 bases between. CDR3 sequence (DNA): TGTGCCATCACCCAGTCCGGGGAGGCTGACCCTTTCTTT. Translated: CAITQSGEADPFF.

The chain employs TRBV28 and TRBJ1-5, with 8 nucleotides matching TRBD1. The CDR3 extends over 15 amino acids. The germline gives CDR1 MDHEN, CDR2 SYDVKM. V was clipped by 6 bases and J by 0 bases; unmatched bases: 4. The CDR3 spells CASSRQGPSNQPQHF. The CDR3 DNA reads as TGTGCCAGCAGCCGACAGGGGCCTAGCAATCAGCCCCAGCATTTT. The whole variable domain, filled in from reference TRBV28 and TRBJ1-5, reads DVKVTQSSRYLVKRTGEKVFLECVQDMDHENMFWYRQDPGLGLRLIYFSYDVKMKEKGDIPEGYSVSREKKERFSLILESASTNQTSMYLCASSRQGPSNQPQHFGDGTRLSIL.

The CDR3 loop is CASSSRTGINYGYTF. In DNA form, the CDR3 reads TGTGCCAGCAGTTCTCGGACAGGGATTAACTATGGCTACACCTTC. The V and J genes are TRBV27 and TRBJ1-2; 8 nucleotides match TRBD1. CDR3 size: 15 residues. The ends lost 4 bases at V and 1 base at J; junction bases unmatched: 5. Germline-derived CDR1 and CDR2 are MNHEY and SMNVEV (reference sequence).

The J gene is TRBJ1-1, the V gene TRBV2, with unresolved D. From germline, CDR1 is SNHLY and CDR2 FYNNEI. CDR3 length: 14 residues. V dropped 8 bases and J dropped 5 bases, with 18 bases sitting between them. The CDR3 sequence: CASLREGLGTEAFF. CDR3 nucleotides: TGTGCCAGCTTAAGGGAGGGTTTAGGGACTGAAGCTTTCTTT. The whole variable domain, filled in from reference TRBV2 and TRBJ1-1, reads EPEVTQTPSHQVTQMGQEVILRCVPISNHLYFYWYRQILGQKVEFLVSFYNNEISEKSEIFDDQFSVERPDGSNFTLKIRSTKLEDSAMYFCASLREGLGTEAFFGQGTRLTVV.